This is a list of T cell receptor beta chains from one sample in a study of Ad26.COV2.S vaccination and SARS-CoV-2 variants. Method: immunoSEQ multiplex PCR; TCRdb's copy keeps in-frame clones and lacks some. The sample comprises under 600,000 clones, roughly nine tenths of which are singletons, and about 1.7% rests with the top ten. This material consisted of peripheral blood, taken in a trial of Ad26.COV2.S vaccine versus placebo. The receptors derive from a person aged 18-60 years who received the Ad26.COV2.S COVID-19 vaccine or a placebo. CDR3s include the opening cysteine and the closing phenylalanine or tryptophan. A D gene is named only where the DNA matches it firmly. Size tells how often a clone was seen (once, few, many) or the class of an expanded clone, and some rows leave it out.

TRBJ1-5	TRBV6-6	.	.	CASSYSMQGPNQPQHF	TGTGCCAGCAGTTACTCGATGCAGGGACCCAATCAGCCCCAGCATTTT
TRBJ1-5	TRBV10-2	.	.	CASRTGAGQPQHF	TGCGCCAGCAGAACGGGGGCGGGTCAGCCCCAGCATTTT
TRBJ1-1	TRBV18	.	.	CASSAGWAEAFF	TGTGCCAGCTCAGCGGGGTGGGCAGAAGCTTTCTTT
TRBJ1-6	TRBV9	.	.	CASSVNGGSYNSPLHF	TGTGCCAGCAGCGTCAACGGTGGCTCCTATAATTCACCCCTCCACTTT
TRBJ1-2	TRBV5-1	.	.	CASSPRDSRGYGYTF	TGCGCCAGCAGTCCCCGGGACTCTAGAGGGTATGGCTACACCTTC
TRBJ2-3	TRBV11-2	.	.	CASSLAGRDTQYF	TGTGCCAGCAGCTTAGCGGGAAGAGATACGCAGTATTTT
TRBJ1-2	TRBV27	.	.	CASSLNRGYGYTF	TGTGCCAGCAGTTTAAATCGAGGCTATGGCTACACCTTC
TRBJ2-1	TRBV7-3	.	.	CASSPHQGSQQFF	TGTGCCAGCAGCCCGCACCAGGGTAGCCAGCAGTTCTTC
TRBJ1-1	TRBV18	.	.	CASSPIGHREGRTEAFF	TGTGCCAGCTCACCGATTGGTCACCGGGAAGGGAGGACTGAAGCTTTCTTT
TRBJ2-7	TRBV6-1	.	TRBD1	CASSEGTGKYEQYF	TGTGCCAGCAGTGAAGGGACAGGGAAATACGAGCAGTACTTC
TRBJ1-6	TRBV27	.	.	CASSLSGPYFSPLHF	TGTGCCAGCAGTTTATCAGGACCCTATTTTTCACCCCTCCACTTT
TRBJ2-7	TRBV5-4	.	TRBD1	CASSSNRQGYEQYF	TGTGCCAGCAGCTCAAATCGACAGGGCTACGAGCAGTACTTC
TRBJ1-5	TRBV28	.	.	CASSSQIRGDWQPQHF	TGTGCCAGCTCATCGCAGATTCGGGGGGACTGGCAGCCCCAGCATTTT
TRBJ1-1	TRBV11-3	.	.	CASSTGMNTEAFF	TGTGCCAGCAGCACAGGGATGAACACTGAAGCTTTCTTT
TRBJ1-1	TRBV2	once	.	CASSRQTNTEAFF	TGTGCCAGCAGTAGACAGACGAACACTGAAGCTTTCTTT
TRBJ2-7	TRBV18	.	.	CASSPSVYEQYF	TGTGCCAGCTCACCATCAGTATACGAGCAGTACTTC
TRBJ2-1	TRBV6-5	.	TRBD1	CASSLGTGYNEQFF	TGTGCCAGCAGTCTAGGGACAGGCTACAATGAGCAGTTCTTC
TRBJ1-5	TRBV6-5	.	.	CASALGGVAQPQHF	TGTGCCAGCGCCTTGGGGGGGGTAGCTCAGCCCCAGCATTTT
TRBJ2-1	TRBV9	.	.	CASSPLRDNEQFF	TGTGCCAGCAGCCCTCTCAGGGACAATGAGCAGTTCTTC
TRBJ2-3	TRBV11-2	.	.	CASSWSAPTRTDTQYF	TGTGCCAGCAGCTGGTCAGCGCCTACGCGCACAGATACGCAGTATTTT
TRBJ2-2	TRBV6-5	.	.	CASSYSSSPEWELFF	TGTGCCAGCAGTTACTCGAGTAGTCCAGAGTGGGAGCTGTTTTTT
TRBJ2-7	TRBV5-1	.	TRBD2	CASSLGSGSGTYEQYF	TGCGCCAGCAGCTTGGGTAGCGGGAGTGGAACCTACGAGCAGTACTTC
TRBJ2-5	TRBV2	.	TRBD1	CASSAPTGWKTQYF	TGTGCCAGCAGTGCCCCGACAGGGTGGAAGACCCAGTACTTC
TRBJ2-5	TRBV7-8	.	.	CASSFLSQETQYF	TGTGCCAGCAGCTTCCTATCCCAAGAGACCCAGTACTTC
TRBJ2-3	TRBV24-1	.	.	CATSGPPSAGVPRGTDTQYF	TGTGCCACCAGTGGCCCCCCGTCGGCAGGGGTCCCTCGTGGGACAGATACGCAGTATTTT
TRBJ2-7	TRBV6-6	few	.	CASSYSTYPPHEQYF	TGTGCCAGCAGTTACTCTACCTACCCCCCGCACGAGCAGTACTTC
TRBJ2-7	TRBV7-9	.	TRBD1	CASSYQSGTGIGEQYF	TGTGCCAGCAGCTACCAGTCCGGGACAGGGATCGGCGAGCAGTACTTC
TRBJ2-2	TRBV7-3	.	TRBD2	CASSLNGLANTGELFF	TGTGCCAGCAGCTTAAACGGACTAGCGAACACCGGGGAGCTGTTTTTT
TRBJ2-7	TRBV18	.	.	CASSTGPSSEQYF	TGTGCCAGCTCAACGGGACCTAGCAGCGAGCAGTACTTC
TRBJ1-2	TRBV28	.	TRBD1	CASSYQGAVGGDGYTF	TGTGCCAGCAGTTATCAGGGGGCTGTGGGTGGGGATGGCTACACCTTC
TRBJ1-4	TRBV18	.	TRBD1	CASSPTGTVGEKLFF	TGTGCCAGCTCACCGACCGGGACAGTAGGCGAAAAACTGTTTTTT
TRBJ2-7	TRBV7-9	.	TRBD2	CASSFGTSGYEQYF	TGTGCCAGCAGCTTCGGGACTAGCGGTTACGAGCAGTACTTC
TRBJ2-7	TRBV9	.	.	CASSGDRGHAFEQYF	TGTGCCAGCAGCGGTGATAGGGGACACGCTTTTGAGCAGTACTTC
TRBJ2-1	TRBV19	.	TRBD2	CASSRRLAGGDEQFF	TGTGCCAGTAGCCGCCGTCTAGCGGGGGGCGATGAGCAGTTCTTC
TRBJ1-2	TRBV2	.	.	CASSEVSPGLYGYTF	TGTGCCAGCAGTGAAGTATCACCGGGACTATATGGCTACACCTTC
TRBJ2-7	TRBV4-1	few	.	CASSQGVEGVYEQYF	TGCGCCAGCAGCCAAGGGGTGGAGGGAGTATACGAGCAGTACTTC
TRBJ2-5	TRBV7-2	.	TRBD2	CASSISGVQETQYF	TGTGCCAGCAGCATCAGCGGGGTTCAAGAGACCCAGTACTTC
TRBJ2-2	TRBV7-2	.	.	CASSLAGTGELFF	TGTGCCAGCAGCTTAGCCGGGACCGGGGAGCTGTTTTTT
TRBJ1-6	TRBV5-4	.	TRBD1	CASSIKPGQGNSPLHF	TGTGCCAGCAGCATAAAACCGGGACAGGGTAATTCACCCCTCCACTTT
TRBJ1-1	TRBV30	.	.	CAWTQGSPTEAFF	TGTGCCTGGACCCAGGGAAGTCCTACTGAAGCTTTCTTT
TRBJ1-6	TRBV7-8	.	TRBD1	CASSSSTGDSPLHF	TGTGCCAGCAGCTCTTCGACAGGGGATTCACCCCTCCACTTT
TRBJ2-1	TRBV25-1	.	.	CASSESASIYNEQFF	TGTGCCAGCAGTGAATCAGCATCGATTTACAATGAGCAGTTCTTC
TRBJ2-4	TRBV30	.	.	CAWSVWDRQNIQYF	TGTGCCTGGAGTGTGTGGGATCGCCAAAACATTCAGTACTTC
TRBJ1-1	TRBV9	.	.	CASSVATANTEAFF	TGTGCCAGCAGCGTAGCTACAGCGAACACTGAAGCTTTCTTT
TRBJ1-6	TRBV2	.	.	CASSEAQTVNSPLHF	TGTGCCAGCAGTGAAGCGCAAACAGTAAATTCACCCCTCCACTTT
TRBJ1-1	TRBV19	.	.	CASQTVGNTEAFF	TGTGCCAGCCAAACGGTAGGAAACACTGAAGCTTTCTTT
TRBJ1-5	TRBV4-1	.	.	CASSQATISNQPQHF	TGCGCCAGCAGCCAAGCCACCATTAGCAATCAGCCCCAGCATTTT
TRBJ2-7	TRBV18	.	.	CASSQGDGPYEQYF	TGTGCCAGCTCACAGGGGGACGGACCTTACGAGCAGTACTTC
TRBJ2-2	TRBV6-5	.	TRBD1	CASRDRGFTGELFF	TGTGCCAGCAGGGACAGGGGTTTCACCGGGGAGCTGTTTTTT
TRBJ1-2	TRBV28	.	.	CASIPGGHNYGYTF	TGTGCCAGCATCCCCGGGGGACACAACTATGGCTACACCTTC
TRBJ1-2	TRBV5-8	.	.	CASSGSGRGGPFYGYTF	TGTGCCAGCAGCGGGTCGGGTCGAGGGGGACCCTTCTATGGCTACACCTTC
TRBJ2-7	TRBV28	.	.	CASSLSPLTYEQYF	TGTGCCAGCAGTTTGAGTCCGCTAACCTACGAGCAGTACTTC